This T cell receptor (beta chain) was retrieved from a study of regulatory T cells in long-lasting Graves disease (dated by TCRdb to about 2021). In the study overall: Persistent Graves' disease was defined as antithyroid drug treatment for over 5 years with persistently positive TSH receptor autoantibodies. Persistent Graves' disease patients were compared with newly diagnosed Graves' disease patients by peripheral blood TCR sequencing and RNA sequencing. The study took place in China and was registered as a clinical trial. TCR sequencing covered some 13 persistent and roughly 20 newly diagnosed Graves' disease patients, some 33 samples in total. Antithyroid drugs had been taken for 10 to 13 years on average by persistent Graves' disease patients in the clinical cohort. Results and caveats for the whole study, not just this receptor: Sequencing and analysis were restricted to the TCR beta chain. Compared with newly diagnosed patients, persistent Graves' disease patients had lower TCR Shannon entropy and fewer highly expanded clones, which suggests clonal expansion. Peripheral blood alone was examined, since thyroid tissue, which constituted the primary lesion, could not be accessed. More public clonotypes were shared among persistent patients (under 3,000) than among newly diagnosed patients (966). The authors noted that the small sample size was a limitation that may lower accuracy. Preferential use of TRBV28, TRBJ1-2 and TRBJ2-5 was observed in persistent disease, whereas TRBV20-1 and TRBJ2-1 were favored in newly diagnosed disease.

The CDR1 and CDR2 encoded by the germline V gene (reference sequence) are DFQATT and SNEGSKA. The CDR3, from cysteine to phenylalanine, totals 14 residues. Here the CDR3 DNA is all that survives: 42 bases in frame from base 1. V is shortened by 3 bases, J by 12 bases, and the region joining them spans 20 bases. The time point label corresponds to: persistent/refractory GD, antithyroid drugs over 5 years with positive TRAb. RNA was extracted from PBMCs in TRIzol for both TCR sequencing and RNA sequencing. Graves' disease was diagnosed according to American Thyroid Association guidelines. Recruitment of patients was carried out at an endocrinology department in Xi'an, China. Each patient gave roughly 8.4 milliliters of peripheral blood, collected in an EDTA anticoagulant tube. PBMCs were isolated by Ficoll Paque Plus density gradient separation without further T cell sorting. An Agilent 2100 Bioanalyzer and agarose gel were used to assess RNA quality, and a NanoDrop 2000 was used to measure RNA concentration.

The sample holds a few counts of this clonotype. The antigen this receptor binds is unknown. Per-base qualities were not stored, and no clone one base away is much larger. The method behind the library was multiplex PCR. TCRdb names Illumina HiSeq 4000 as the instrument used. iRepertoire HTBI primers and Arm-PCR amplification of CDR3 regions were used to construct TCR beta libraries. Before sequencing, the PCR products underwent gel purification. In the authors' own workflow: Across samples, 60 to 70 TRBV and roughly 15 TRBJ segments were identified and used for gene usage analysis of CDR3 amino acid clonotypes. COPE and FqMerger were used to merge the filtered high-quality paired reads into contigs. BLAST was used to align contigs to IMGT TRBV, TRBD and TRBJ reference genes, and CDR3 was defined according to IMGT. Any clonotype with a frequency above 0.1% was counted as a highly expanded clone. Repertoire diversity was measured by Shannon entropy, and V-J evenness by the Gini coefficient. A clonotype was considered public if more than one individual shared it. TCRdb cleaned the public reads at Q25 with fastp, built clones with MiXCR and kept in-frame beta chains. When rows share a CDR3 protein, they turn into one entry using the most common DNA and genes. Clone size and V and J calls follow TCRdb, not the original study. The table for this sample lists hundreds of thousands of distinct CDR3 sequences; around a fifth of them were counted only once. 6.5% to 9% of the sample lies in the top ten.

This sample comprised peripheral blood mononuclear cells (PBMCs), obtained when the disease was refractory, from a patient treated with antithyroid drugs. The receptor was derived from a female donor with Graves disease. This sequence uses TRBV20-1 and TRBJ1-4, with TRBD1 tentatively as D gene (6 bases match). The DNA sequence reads TGCAGTGCTAGGGACACAGGGTTGTACGAAGAACTGTTTTTT. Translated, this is CSARDTGLYEELFF.